Shown below are 2 T cell receptor beta chains from a single sample sequenced in a study of blood T cell repertoires in COVID-19. The assay was immunoSEQ multiplex PCR, and TCRdb's table has in-frame clones only and misses some. The profile shows around 100,000 clones, roughly four fifths of them singletons. Specimen: peripheral blood. These receptors were taken from a man in his sixties or seventies with active or convalescent COVID-19.

The chain links TRBV7-6 to TRBJ2-7; 7 nucleotides agree with TRBD2. The CDR3 runs to 15 residues. Trimming took 0 bases from V and 1 from J; bases not matched to a gene: 3. The germline gives CDR1 SGHVS, CDR2 FNYEAQ. The chain's CDR3 is CASSLATSASYEQYF. CDR3 sequence (DNA): TGTGCCAGCAGCTTAGCAACTAGCGCTTCCTACGAGCAGTACTTC.

This clone was recorded only once. The genes are TRBV11-3 and TRBJ1-6; D ambiguous. The V and J ends lost 5 bases and 2 bases respectively, with 4 bases between them. This CDR3 has 13 residues. In germline, CDR1 is SGHNT, CDR2 YENEEA. CDR3 DNA sequence: TGTGCCAGCAGCGACACCTATAATTCACCCCTCCACTTT. This sequence encodes CASSDTYNSPLHF.